Each of the 9 T cell receptor beta chains below was sequenced from the same sample in a study of graft-versus-host responses after intestinal transplantation. Libraries were prepared by immunoSEQ multiplex PCR; TCRdb keeps only in-frame clonotypes and omits some of them. The sample has 20,000 to 25,000 clones; 55% to 60% are singletons. The specimen comprised alloreactive CD4+ T cells from a mixed lymphocyte reaction culture, sampled before intestinal transplant. This sample's subset: CFSE-low proliferating T cells sorted from roughly six-day pre-transplant mixed lymphocyte reaction (GvH or HvG direction). All receptors derive from a human patient who received an intestinal transplant.

This rearrangement joins TRBV19 to TRBJ2-1; TRBD2 aligns across 9 bases. Per the germline V gene, CDR1 is LNHDA and CDR2 is SQIVND (reference sequence). The CDR3 contains 15 residues. Trimming cost V 4 bases and J 2 bases; bases outside gene matches: 3. CDR3 sequence: CASSTASGTYNEQFF. CDR3 nucleotides: TGTGCCAGTAGTACTGCTAGCGGGACCTACAATGAGCAGTTCTTC.

The chain couples TRBV2 to TRBJ2-5; D is uncertain. The V and J ends lost 6 bases and 5 bases respectively, with 10 bases between them. CDR3 length: 12 amino acids. Germline values: CDR1 SNHLY, CDR2 FYNNEI. The CDR3 region has the DNA TGTGCCAGCAGGAGCAACGAGGAGACCCAGTACTTC. It yields the protein CASRSNEETQYF.

The V gene is TRBV6-5, the J gene TRBJ1-6; TRBD1 matches at 7 bases. Germline CDR1 reads MNHEY; CDR2 reads SVGAGI. CDR3 length: 14 residues. Germline trimming cut 6 bases from V and 10 bases from J; bases unmatched to any gene: 9. The DNA for the CDR3 is TGTGCCAGCAGCTACAACAGGGGAGGCTCACCCCTCCACTTT. Translation: CASSYNRGGSPLHF.

This clone was counted a single time. The J gene is TRBJ1-1, the V gene TRBV30; D gene uncertain. Germline lookup yields CDR1 GTSNPN and CDR2 SVGIG (reference sequence). This CDR3 has 14 residues. The ends were cut back, 2 bases at V and 4 bases at J, with 14 bases in the middle. CDR3 residues: CAWSSQWRATEAFF. The CDR3 DNA reads TGTGCCTGGAGTTCACAGTGGCGGGCCACTGAAGCTTTCTTT.

This clone was counted a few times. The chain couples TRBV4-1 to TRBJ2-7; TRBD1 aligns across 9 bases. J was trimmed by 3 bases and V by 0 bases; bases with no gene match: 3. The CDR3 length is 15 residues. The V gene's germline CDR1 is MGHRA and CDR2 YSYEKL. The CDR3 loop is CASSQEGTGSYEQYF. The CDR3 DNA sequence: TGCGCCAGCAGCCAAGAAGGGACAGGGAGCTACGAGCAGTACTTC.

V and J are TRBV6-1 and TRBJ2-7, with D possibly TRBD2 on 6 matching bases. Trimming took off 6 bases at V and 5 bases at J, with 20 bases between the two ends. Germline V gene lookup returns CDR1 MNHNS and CDR2 SASEGT. This CDR3 comprises 15 residues. CDR3 bases: TGTGCCAGCAGCCCCCTCGGGAAGGGGAGGCACGAGCAGTACTTC. It encodes CASSPLGKGRHEQYF.

The chain uses TRBV28 and TRBJ1-1; unclear D gene. This CDR3 has 13 amino acids. V was clipped by 5 bases and J by 0 bases, with 7 bases between them. Germline loops: CDR1 MDHEN, CDR2 SYDVKM. The CDR3: CASSPALNTEAFF. The CDR3 nucleotides are TGTGCCAGCAGTCCTGCGCTGAACACTGAAGCTTTCTTT.

This clone turned up a few times. This rearrangement joins TRBV6-1 to TRBJ2-7; TRBD1 might be the D (5 bases). This CDR3 region has 13 residues. Between the trimmed V and J ends, which lost 3 bases and 7 bases, there was a span of 13 bases. Germline assignment: CDR1 MNHNS and CDR2 SASEGT. CDR3 residues: CASSEGPGLEQYF. In nucleotides, the CDR3 is TGTGCCAGCAGTGAGGGTCCAGGGCTGGAGCAGTACTTC.

The J gene is TRBJ2-3, the V gene TRBV18; a possible D gene is TRBD1 (6 bases). The CDR3 has 16 residues. The germline V gene has CDR1 KGHSH and CDR2 LQKENI. Trimming left V 1 base short and J 5 bases short, with 16 bases between. As DNA, the CDR3 is TGTGCCAGCTCACCACTTCAGGGGATCCCCGGAGATACGCAGTATTTT. Amino acids: CASSPLQGIPGDTQYF.